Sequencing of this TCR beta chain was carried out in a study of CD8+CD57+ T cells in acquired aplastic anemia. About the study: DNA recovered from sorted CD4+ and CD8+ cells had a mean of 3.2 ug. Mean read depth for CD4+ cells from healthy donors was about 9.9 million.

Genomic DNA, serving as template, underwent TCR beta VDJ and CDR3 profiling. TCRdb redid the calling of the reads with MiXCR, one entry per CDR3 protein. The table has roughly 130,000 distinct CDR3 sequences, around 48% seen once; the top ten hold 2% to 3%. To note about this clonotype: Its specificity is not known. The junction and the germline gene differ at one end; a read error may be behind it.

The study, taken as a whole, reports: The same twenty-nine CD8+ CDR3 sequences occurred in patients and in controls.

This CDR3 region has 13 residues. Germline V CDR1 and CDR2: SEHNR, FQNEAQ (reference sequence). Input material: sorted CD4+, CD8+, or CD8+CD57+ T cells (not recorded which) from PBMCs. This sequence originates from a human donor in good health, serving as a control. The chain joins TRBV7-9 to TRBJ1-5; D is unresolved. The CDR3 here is CASSQELNQPQHF. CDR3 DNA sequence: TGCGCCAGCAGCCAAGAACTCAATCAGCCCCAGCATTTT.